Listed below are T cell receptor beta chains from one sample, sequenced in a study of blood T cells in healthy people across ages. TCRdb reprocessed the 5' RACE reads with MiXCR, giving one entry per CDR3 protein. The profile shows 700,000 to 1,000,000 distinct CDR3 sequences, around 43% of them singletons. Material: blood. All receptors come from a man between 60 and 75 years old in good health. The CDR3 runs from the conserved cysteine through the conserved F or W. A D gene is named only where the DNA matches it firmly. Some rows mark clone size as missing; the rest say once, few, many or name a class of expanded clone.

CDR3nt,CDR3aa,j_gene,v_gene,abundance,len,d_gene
TGCGCCAGCAGCTGGGACCGGTATCGAGGACAGGGGTCCTACAATGAGCAGTTCTTC,CASSWDRYRGQGSYNEQFF,TRBJ2-1,TRBV5-1,.,19,TRBD1
TGCAGTGCTAGAGATCACGGGTTTCTGGATGAGCAGTACTTC,CSARDHGFLDEQYF,TRBJ2-7,TRBV20-1,.,14,.
TGCGCCAGCAGCCCGGACGCAGGATCAAGGGACAACAATGAGCAGTTCTTC,CASSPDAGSRDNNEQFF,TRBJ2-1,TRBV5-1,few,17,.
TGTGCCAGCAGCTTAGTTCCCGGGGAGCTGTTTTTT,CASSLVPGELFF,TRBJ2-2,TRBV7-2,.,12,.
TGTGCCAGCAGCGTAGAAACTAGCGGATGGGACAATGAGCAGTACTTC,CASSVETSGWDNEQYF,TRBJ2-5,TRBV9,.,16,TRBD2
TGTGCCAGCAGCTGGGGAACAGGGGGGTCTTCTGAAGCTTTCTTT,CASSWGTGGSSEAFF,TRBJ1-1,TRBV7-9,few,15,TRBD1
TGTGCCACCAGCGGGGGACAGGGGGCCTACGAGCAGTACTTC,CATSGGQGAYEQYF,TRBJ2-7,TRBV15,few,14,TRBD1
TGCGCCAGCAGCCTGAGATCCGGGACAGGGGGCACAGATACGCAGTATTTT,CASSLRSGTGGTDTQYF,TRBJ2-3,TRBV4-3,.,17,TRBD1
TGTGCCAGCAGTGTCTCGGGTTCTAATTCACCCCTCCACTTT,CASSVSGSNSPLHF,TRBJ1-6,TRBV28,.,14,.
TGTGCCAGCAGCTTACGCCTGAGGGCTACGGGTCCCTACGAGCAGTACTTC,CASSLRLRATGPYEQYF,TRBJ2-7,TRBV7-8,many,17,.
TGTGCCAGCAGTGAAGGGGGTCTCACAGATACGCAGTATTTT,CASSEGGLTDTQYF,TRBJ2-3,TRBV12-3/TRBV12-4,.,14,.
TGTGCCAGCAGCCTGCTTGGTTCGCCCCAGCATTTT,CASSLLGSPQHF,TRBJ1-5,TRBV7-2,.,12,.
TGTGCCAGCAGTCCTCATCGGGGGGCGGACTACGAGCAGTACTTC,CASSPHRGADYEQYF,TRBJ2-7,TRBV28,.,15,.